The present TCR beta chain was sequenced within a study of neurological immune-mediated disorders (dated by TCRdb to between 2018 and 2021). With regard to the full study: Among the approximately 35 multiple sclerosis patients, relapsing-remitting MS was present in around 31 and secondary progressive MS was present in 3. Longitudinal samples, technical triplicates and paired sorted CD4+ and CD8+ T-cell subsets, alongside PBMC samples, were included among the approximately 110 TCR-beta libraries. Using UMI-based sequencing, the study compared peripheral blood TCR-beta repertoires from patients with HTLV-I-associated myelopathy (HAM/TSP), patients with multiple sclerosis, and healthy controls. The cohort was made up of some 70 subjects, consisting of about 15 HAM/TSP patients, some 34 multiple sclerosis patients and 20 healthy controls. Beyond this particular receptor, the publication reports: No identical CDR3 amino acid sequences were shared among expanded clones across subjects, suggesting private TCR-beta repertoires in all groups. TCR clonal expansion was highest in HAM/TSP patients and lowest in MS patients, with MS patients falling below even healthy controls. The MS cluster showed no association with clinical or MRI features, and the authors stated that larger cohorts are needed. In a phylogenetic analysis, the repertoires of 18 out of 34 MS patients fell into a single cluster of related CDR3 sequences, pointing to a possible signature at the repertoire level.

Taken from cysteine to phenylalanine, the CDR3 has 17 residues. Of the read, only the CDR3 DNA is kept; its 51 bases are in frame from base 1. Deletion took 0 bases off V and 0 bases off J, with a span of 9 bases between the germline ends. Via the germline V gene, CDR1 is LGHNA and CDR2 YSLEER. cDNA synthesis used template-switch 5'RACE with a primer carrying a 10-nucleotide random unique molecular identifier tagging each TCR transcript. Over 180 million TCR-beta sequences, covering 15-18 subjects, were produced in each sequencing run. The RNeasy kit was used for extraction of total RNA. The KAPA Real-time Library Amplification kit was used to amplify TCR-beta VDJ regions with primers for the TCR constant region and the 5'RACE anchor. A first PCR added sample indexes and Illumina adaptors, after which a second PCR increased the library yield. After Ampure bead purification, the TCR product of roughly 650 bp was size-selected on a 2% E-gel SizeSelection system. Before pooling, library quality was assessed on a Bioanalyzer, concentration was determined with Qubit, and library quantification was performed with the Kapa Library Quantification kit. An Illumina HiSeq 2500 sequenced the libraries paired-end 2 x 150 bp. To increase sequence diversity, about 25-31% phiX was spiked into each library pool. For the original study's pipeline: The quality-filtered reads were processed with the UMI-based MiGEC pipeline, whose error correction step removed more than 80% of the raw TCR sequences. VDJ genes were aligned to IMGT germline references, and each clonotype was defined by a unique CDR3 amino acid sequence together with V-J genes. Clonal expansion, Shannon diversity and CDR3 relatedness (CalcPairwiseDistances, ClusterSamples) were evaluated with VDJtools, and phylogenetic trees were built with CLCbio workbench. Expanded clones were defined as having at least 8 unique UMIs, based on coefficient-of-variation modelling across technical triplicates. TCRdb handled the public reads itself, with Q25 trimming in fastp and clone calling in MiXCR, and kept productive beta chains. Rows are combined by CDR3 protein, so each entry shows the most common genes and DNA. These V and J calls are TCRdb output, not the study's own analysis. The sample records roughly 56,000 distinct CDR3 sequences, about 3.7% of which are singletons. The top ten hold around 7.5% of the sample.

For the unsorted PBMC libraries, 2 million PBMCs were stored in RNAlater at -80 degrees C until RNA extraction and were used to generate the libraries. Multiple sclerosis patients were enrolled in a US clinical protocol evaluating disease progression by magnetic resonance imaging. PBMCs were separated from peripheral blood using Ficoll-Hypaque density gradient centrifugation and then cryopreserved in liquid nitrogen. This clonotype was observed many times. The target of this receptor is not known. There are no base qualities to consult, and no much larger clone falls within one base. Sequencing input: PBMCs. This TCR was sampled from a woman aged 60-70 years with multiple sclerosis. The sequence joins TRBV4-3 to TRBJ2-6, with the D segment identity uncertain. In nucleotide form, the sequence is TGCGCCAGCAGCCAAGACGGCGGCCGCTCTGGGGCCAACGTCCTGACTTTC. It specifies CASSQDGGRSGANVLTF.